The entry below gives a single T cell receptor (beta chain) sequence along with its context. This CDR3 spans 12 amino acids. The germline V and J ends were trimmed by 5 bases and 2 bases, with 7 bases remaining between them. Germline V lookup: CDR1 SQVTM, CDR2 ANQGSEA. The data were obtained in a study of blood T cell repertoires in COVID-19. Sequencing was performed with immunoSEQ multiplex PCR; in TCRdb, only in-frame clones are kept and a portion is missing. The data contain fewer than 110,000 clones, approximately 81% of them seen just once; the ten biggest clones take up approximately 4.4%. The sample comprised peripheral blood. This sequence originates from a human donor in a cohort sampled during active COVID-19. The chain recombines TRBV29-1 with TRBJ1-3; weak D call: TRBD1 (5 bases). CDR3 residues: CSVSRAGNTIYF. In nucleotides, the CDR3 is TGCAGCGTTAGCAGGGCTGGAAACACCATATATTTT.